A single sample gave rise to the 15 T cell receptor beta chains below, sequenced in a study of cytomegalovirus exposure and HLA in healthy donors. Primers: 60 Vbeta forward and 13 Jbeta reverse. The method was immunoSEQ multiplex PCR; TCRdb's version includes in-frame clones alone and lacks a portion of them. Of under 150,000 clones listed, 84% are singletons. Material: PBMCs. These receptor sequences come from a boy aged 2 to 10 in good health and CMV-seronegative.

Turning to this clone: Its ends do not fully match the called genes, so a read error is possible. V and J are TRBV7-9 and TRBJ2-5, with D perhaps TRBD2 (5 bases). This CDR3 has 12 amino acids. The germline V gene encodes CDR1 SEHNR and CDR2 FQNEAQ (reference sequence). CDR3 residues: CASSLAGETQYF. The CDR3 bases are TGTGCCAGCAGCCTAGCCGGTGAGACCCAGTACTTC.

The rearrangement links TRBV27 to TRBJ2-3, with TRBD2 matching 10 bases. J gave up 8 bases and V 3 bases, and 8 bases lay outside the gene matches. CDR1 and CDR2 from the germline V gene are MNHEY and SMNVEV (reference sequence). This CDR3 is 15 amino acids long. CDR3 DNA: TGTGCCAGCAGTTTTAGCGGGGGGAGGCGTGGTACGCAGTATTTT. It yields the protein CASSFSGGRRGTQYF.

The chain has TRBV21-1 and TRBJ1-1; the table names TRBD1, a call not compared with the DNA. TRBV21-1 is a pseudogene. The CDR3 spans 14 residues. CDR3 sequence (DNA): TGTGCCAGCAGAGGCCAAGGGGGCAGGGATGAAGCTTTCTTT. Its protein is CASRGQGGRDEAFF.

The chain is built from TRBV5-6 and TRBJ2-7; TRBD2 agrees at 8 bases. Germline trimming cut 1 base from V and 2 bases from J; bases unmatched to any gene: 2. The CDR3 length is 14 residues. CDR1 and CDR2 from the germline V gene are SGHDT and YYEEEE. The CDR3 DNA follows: TGTGCCAGCAGCTTGACTAGCGGTCCCTACGAGCAGTACTTC. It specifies CASSLTSGPYEQYF.

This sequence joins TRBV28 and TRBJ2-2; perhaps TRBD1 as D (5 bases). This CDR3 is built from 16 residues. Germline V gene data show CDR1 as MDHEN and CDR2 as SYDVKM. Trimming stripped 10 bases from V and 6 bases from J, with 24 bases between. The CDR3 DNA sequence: TGTGCCACCAGCCGCCCGTGGCAGGGTGGGCCCGGGGAGCTGTTTTTT. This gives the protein CATSRPWQGGPGELFF.

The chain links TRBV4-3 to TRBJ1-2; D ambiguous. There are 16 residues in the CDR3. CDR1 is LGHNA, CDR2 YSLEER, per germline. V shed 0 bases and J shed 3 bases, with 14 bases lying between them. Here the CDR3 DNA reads TGCGCCAGCAGCCAAGACTGGAGGAACGGGGACTATGGCTACACCTTC. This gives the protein CASSQDWRNGDYGYTF.

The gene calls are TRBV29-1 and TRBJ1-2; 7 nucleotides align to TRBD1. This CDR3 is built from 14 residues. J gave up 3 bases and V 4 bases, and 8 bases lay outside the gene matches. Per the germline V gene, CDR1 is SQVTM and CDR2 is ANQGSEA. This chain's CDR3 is CSVGRGQFDYGYTF. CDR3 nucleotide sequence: TGCAGCGTTGGAAGGGGACAGTTTGACTATGGCTACACCTTC.

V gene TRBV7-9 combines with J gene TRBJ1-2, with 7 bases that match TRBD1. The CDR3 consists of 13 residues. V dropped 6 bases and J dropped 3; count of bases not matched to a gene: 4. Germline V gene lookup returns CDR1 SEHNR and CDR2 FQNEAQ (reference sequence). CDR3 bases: TGTGCCAGCAGTTCAACAGGGGACTATGGCTACACCTTC. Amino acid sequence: CASSSTGDYGYTF.

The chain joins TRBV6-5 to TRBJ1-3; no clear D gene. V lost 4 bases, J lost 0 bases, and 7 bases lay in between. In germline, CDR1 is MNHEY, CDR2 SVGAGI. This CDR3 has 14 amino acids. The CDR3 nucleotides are TGTGCCAGCAGTTTACAGACCTCTGGAAACACCATATATTTT. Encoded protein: CASSLQTSGNTIYF.

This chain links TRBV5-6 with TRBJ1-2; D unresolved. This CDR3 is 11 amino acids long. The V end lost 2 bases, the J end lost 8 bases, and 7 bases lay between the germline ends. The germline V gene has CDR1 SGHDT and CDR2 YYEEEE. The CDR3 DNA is TGTGCCAGCAGCTTACACCGAGGCTACACCTTC. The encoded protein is CASSLHRGYTF.

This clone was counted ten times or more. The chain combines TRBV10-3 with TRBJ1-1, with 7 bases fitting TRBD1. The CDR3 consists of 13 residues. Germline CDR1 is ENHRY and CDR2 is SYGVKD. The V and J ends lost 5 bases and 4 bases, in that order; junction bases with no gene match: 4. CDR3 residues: CAISFQGGTEAFF. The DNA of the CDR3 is TGTGCCATCAGTTTCCAGGGGGGCACTGAAGCTTTCTTT.

The CDR3, as DNA: TGTGCCAGTAGTATGTCAGGGGGGACCGGGGAGCTGTTTTTT. It encodes CASSMSGGTGELFF. The chain combines TRBV19 with TRBJ2-2; the D gene is possibly TRBD1 (7 bases). V dropped 3 bases and J dropped 5 bases, with 10 bases sitting between them. Germline values: CDR1 LNHDA, CDR2 SQIVND (reference sequence). This CDR3 contains 14 residues.

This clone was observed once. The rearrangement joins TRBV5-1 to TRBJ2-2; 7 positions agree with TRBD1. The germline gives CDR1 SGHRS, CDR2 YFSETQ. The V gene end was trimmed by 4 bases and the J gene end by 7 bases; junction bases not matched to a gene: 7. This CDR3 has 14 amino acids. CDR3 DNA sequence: TGCGCCAGCAGCCGCGACAGGGTAGGCGGGGAGCTGTTTTTT. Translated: CASSRDRVGGELFF.

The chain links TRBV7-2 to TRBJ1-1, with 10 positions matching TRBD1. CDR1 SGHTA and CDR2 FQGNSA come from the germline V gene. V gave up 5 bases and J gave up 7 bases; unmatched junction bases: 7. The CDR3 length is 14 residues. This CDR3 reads CASSARTGGNEAFF. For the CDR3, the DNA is TGTGCCAGCAGCGCGAGGACAGGGGGGAATGAAGCTTTCTTT.

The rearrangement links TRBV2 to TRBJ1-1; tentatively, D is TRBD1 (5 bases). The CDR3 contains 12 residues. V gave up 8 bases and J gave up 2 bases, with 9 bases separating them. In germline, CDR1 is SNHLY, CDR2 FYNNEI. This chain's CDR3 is CASLDRNTEAFF. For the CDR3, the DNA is TGTGCCAGCTTAGACAGAAACACTGAAGCTTTCTTT.